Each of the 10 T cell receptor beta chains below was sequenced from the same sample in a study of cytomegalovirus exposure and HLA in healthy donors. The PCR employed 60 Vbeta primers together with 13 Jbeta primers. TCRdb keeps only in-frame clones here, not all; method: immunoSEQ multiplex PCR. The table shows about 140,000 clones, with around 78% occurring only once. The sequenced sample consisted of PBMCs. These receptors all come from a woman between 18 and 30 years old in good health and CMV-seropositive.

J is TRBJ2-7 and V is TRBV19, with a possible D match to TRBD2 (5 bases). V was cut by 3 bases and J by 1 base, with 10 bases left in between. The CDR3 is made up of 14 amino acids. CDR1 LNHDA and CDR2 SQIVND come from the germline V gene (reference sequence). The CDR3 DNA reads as TGTGCCAGTAGTATTGTGGGCGGGTCCTACGAGCAGTACTTC. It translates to CASSIVGGSYEQYF. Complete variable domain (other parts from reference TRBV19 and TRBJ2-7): DGGITQSPKYLFRKEGQNVTLSCEQNLNHDAMYWYRQDPGQGLRLIYYSQIVNDFQKGDIAEGYSVSREKKESFPLTVTSAQKNPTAFYLCASSIVGGSYEQYFGPGTRLTVT.

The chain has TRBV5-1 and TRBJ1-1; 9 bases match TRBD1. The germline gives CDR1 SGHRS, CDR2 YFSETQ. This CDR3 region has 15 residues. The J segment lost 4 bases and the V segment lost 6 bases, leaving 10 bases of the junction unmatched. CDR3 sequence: CASKMGTGPGTEAFF. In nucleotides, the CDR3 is TGCGCCAGCAAAATGGGGACAGGGCCGGGCACTGAAGCTTTCTTT.

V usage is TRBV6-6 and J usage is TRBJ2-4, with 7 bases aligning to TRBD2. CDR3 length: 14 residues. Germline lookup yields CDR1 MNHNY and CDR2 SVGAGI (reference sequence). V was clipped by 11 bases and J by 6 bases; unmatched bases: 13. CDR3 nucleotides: TGTGCCGGGTCGTACGGGGGGTCCTTAAACATTCAGTACTTC. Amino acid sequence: CAGSYGGSLNIQYF.

The CDR3 region is CASSALLDITEAFF. CDR3 nucleotide sequence: TGTGCCAGCAGCGCCCTGCTGGACATCACTGAAGCTTTCTTT. The J gene is TRBJ1-1, the V gene TRBV9; tentatively, D is TRBD1 (5 bases). Germline V gene sequence: CDR1 SGDLS, CDR2 YYNGEE. Trimming left V 3 bases short and J 4 bases short, with 13 bases between. The CDR3 length is 14 residues.

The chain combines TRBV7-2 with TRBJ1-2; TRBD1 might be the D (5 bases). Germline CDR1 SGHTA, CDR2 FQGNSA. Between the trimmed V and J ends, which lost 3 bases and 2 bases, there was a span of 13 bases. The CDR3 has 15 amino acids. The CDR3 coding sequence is TGTGCCAGCAGCTTGTACGTGCGGGGGAACTATGGCTACACCTTC. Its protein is CASSLYVRGNYGYTF.

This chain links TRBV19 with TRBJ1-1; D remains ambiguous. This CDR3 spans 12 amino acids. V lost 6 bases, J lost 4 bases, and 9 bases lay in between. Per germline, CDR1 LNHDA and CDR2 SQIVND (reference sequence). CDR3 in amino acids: CASRTGSTEAFF. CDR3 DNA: TGTGCCAGTAGAACGGGGTCCACTGAAGCTTTCTTT.

This chain's CDR3 is CASSEGVWQGYGYTF. CDR3 DNA: TGTGCCAGCAGTGAAGGGGTCTGGCAGGGGTATGGCTACACCTTC. The chain links TRBV2 to TRBJ1-2; D is possibly TRBD1 (6 bases). CDR1 SNHLY and CDR2 FYNNEI come from the germline V gene. This CDR3 comprises 15 residues. Trimming pared 1 base from V and 5 bases from J, leaving 14 bases between.

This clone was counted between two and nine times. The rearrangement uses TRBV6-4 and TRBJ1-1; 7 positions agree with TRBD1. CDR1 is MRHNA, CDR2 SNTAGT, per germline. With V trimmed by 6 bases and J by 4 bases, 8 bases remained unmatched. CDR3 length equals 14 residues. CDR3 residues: CASSETGTVTEAFF. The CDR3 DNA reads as TGTGCCAGCAGCGAAACCGGGACAGTCACTGAAGCTTTCTTT.

The CDR3 sequence: CASSLRQGPEAFF. The CDR3 DNA reads TGTGCCAGCAGTTTACGACAGGGCCCTGAAGCTTTCTTT. The genes are TRBV27 and TRBJ1-1; 7 bases are a match to TRBD1. The germline V gene has CDR1 MNHEY and CDR2 SMNVEV (reference sequence). CDR3 length: 13 residues. The V gene end was trimmed by 2 bases and the J gene end by 6 bases; junction bases not matched to a gene: 3.

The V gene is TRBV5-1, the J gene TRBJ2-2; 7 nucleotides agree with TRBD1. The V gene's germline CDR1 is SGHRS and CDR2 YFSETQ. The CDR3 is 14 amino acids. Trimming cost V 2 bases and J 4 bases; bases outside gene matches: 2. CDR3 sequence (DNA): TGCGCCAGCAGCTTAAGACAGGGCACCGGGGAGCTGTTTTTT. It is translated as CASSLRQGTGELFF.